Listed here is a single T cell receptor (beta chain). This clonotype appeared many times. The antigen it recognizes is unknown. One base away there is no much larger clone; base qualities are not given. This record belongs to a study of patients and donors after allogeneic stem cell transplantation (dated by TCRdb to 2019 to 2021). Libraries came from RT-PCR. The sequencing machine was a NextSeq 550. Clones were called with MiXCR by TCRdb after fastp trimmed the public reads at Q25, and only in-frame beta chains were retained. Records with the same CDR3 protein are collapsed into one entry carrying the most frequent genes and DNA. The sample profile shows about 87,000 distinct CDR3 sequences; around 5% of them were found once. 2.6% of the sample goes to the ten largest clones. For CDR1 and CDR2, the germline V gene lists SGHRS and YFSETQ. The CDR3 has 15 amino acids, counting the end cysteine and phenylalanine. Only the CDR3 region is kept as DNA, spanning 45 bases read in frame from base 1. V has 4 bases trimmed and J has 4 bases trimmed; junction bases matching no gene number 4.

This sequence originates from a human donor who was either an allogeneic HSCT recipient or a stem cell or donor lymphocyte infusion donor (not recorded which). It is not recorded whose cells these are; they may come from a transplant donor. The receptor chain draws on TRBV5-1 and TRBJ2-1, with 11 middle bases fitting TRBD2. Sequencing was carried out using blood, either unsorted or a sorted T cell fraction (not recorded which). The DNA sequence is TGCGCCAGCAGCCTGACTAGCGGGATATACAATGAGCAGTTCTTC. Its protein product is CASSLTSGIYNEQFF.